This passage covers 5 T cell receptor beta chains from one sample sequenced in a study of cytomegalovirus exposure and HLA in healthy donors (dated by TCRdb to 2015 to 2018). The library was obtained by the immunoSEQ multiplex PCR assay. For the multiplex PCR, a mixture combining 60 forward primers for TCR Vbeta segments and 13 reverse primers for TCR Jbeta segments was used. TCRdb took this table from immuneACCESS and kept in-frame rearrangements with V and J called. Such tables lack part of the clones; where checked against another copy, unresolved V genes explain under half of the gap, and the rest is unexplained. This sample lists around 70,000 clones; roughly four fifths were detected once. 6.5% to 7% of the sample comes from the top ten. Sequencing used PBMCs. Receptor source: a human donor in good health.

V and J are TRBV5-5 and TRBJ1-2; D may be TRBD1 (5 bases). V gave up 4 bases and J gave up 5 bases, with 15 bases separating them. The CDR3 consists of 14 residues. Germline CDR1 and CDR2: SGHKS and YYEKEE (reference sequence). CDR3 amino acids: CASSPGGGLYGYTF. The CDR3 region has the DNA TGTGCCAGCAGCCCCGGGGGAGGTTTGTATGGCTACACCTTC.

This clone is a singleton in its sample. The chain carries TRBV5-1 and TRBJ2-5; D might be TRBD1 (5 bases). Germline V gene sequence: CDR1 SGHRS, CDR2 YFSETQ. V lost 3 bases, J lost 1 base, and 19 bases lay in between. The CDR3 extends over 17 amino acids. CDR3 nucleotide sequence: TGCGCCAGCAGCTCCTCAGGACACTCGGGTCCCCAAGAGACCCAGTACTTC. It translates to CASSSSGHSGPQETQYF.

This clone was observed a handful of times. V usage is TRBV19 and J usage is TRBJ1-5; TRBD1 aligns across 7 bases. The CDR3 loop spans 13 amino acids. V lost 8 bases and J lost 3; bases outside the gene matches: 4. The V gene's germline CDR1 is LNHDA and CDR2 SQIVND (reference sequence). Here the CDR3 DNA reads TGTGCCAGTGGGGGACAGTTCAATCAGCCCCAGCATTTT. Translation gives CASGGQFNQPQHF.

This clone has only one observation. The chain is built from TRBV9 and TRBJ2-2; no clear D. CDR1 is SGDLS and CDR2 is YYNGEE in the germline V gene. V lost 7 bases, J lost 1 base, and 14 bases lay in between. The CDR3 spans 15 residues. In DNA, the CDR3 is TGTGCCAGCGCCACCTACGATCTGAACACCGGGGAGCTGTTTTTT. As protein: CASATYDLNTGELFF. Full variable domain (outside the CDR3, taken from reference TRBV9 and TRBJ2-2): DSGVTQTPKHLITATGQRVTLRCSPRSGDLSVYWYQQSLDQGLQFLIQYYNGEERAKGNILERFSAQQFPDLHSELNLSSLELGDSALYFCASATYDLNTGELFFGEGSRLTVL.

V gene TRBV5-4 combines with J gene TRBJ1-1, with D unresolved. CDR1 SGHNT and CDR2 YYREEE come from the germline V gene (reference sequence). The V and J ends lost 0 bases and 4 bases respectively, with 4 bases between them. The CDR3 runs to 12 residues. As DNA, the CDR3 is TGTGCCAGCAGCTTGGATAGCACTGAAGCTTTCTTT. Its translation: CASSLDSTEAFF.